The rows below give T cell receptor beta chains drawn from one sample of a study of T-cell memory formation after mild COVID-19. MiXCR, applied by TCRdb to the 5' RACE reads, yields one record per CDR3 protein. The table includes around 160,000 distinct CDR3 sequences, roughly 12% detected once. Sample: PBMCs or a T cell subset sorted from them (not recorded which). All receptors come from a man aged 18 to 30 who had mild COVID-19 (a few samples of this study predate the infection). Cell type and time point are not known. CDR3s include the opening cysteine and the closing phenylalanine or tryptophan. A D gene is named only where the DNA matches it firmly. The size of a clone is reported for some rows only, either as once, few or many, or as a class for expanded clones.

v_gene	len	j_gene	d_gene	abundance	CDR3nt	CDR3aa
TRBV11-2	19	TRBJ2-3	TRBD2	once	TGTGCCAGCAGCAAACATGGGCCGGGGGGGAGTTATAGCACAGATACGCAGTATTTT	CASSKHGPGGSYSTDTQYF
TRBV4-3	15	TRBJ2-3	TRBD2	.	TGCGCCAGCAGCCAAGATGTGAGGGAGGGAGATACGCAGTATTTT	CASSQDVREGDTQYF
TRBV24-1	13	TRBJ1-6	.	few	TGTGCCACCAGTTACGCCTATAATTCACCCCTCCACTTT	CATSYAYNSPLHF
TRBV4-3	14	TRBJ2-7	TRBD1	few	TGCGCCAGCTCCCGGACAGGGGGCGCCGACGAGCAGTACTTC	CASSRTGGADEQYF
TRBV25-1	13	TRBJ1-2	.	.	TGTGCCAGCAGTCAAAGGGGCGCGAATGGCTACACCTTC	CASSQRGANGYTF
TRBV5-5	19	TRBJ2-1	TRBD2	many	TGTGCCAGCAGCGCGACAGGGACTAGCGGGCGAATCGCCTACAATGAGCAGTTCTTC	CASSATGTSGRIAYNEQFF
TRBV3-1	15	TRBJ1-2	TRBD1	.	TGTGCCAGCAGCCAAGATGGACAGGGCGCGGCAGGCTACACCTTC	CASSQDGQGAAGYTF
TRBV5-1	15	TRBJ2-3	TRBD1	.	TGCGCCAGCAGCTTCGGGGGACAGGCGGAAGATACGCAGTATTTT	CASSFGGQAEDTQYF
TRBV6-5	13	TRBJ1-2	TRBD1	few	TGTGCCAGCAGCCGAGGGACAGGGGATGGCTACACCTTC	CASSRGTGDGYTF
TRBV11-2	15	TRBJ1-2	.	many	TGTGCCAGCAGAGACACATCCGGGACAACCTATGGCTACACCTTC	CASRDTSGTTYGYTF
TRBV25-1	11	TRBJ2-3	.	few	TGTGCCAGCAGTGAATACGATACGCAGTATTTT	CASSEYDTQYF
TRBV6-1	15	TRBJ2-5	TRBD1	few	TGTGCCAGCAGTGAACCGGGACAGGTACAAGAGACCCAGTACTTC	CASSEPGQVQETQYF
TRBV20-1	14	TRBJ2-4	.	few	TGCAGTGCTAGAGATCCCAGGGCCGGAAACATTCAGTACTTC	CSARDPRAGNIQYF